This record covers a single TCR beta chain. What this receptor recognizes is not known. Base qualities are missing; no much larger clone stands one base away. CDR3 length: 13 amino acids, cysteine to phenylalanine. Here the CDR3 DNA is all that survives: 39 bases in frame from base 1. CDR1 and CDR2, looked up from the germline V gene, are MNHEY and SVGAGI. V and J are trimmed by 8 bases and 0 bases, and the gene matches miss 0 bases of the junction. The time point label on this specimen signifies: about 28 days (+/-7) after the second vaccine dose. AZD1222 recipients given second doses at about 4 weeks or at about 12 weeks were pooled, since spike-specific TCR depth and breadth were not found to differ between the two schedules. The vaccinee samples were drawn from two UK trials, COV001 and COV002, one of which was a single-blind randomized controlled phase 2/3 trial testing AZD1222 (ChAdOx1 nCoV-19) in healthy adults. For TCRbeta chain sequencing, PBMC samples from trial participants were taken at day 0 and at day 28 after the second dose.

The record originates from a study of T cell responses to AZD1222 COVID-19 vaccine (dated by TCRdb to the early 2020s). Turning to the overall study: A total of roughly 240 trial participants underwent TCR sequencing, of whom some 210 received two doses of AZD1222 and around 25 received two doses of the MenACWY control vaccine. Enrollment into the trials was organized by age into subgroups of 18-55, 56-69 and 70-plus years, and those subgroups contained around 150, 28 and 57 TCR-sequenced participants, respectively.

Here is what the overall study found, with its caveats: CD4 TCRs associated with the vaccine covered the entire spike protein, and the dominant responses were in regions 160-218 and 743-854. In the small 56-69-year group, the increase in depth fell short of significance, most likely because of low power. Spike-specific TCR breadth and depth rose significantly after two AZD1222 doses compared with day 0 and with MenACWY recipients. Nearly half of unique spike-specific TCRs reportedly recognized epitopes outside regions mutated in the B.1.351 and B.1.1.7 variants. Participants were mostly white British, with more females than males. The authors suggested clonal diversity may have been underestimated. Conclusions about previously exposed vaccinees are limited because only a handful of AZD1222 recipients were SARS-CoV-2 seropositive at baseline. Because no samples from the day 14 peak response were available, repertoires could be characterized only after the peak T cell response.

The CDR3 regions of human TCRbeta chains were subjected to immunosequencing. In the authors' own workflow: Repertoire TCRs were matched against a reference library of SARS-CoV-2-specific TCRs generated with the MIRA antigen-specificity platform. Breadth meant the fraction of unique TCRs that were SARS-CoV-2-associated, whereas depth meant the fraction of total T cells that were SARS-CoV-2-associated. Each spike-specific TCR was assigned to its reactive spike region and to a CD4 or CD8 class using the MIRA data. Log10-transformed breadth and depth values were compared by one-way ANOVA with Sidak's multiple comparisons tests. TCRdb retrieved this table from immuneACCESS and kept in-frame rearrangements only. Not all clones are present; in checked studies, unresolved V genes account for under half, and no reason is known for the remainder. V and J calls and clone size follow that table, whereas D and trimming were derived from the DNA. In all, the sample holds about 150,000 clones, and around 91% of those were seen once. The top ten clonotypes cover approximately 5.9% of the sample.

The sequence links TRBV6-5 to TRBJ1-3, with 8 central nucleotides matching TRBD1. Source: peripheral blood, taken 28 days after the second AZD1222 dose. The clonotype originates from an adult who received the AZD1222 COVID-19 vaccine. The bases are TGTGCCAGCGGGACAGGCTCTGGAAACACCATATATTTT. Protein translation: CASGTGSGNTIYF.